These 10 T cell receptor beta chains were all obtained from the same sample, sequenced in a study of T cells in localized non-small cell lung cancer. Generated by immunoSEQ multiplex PCR, the TCRdb table keeps only in-frame clones and is missing some. The sample contains about 23,000 clones, roughly 87% of which appear only once. This specimen was peripheral blood, taken before any cancer treatment. The receptor source for this set is a male donor at least 60 years old with stage I squamous cell lung carcinoma.

The chain links TRBV19 to TRBJ1-5, with D tentatively TRBD1 (5 bases). V lost 8 bases and J 1 base, leaving 18 bases between the germline ends. Germline V gene data show CDR1 as LNHDA and CDR2 as SQIVND (reference sequence). This CDR3 is built from 16 residues. The DNA for the CDR3 is TGTGCCAGTCGGGACTCTGGTGGGGGGAGCAATCAGCCCCAGCATTTT. Translating it yields CASRDSGGGSNQPQHF.

The chain couples TRBV6-1 to TRBJ2-7; tentative D call: TRBD1 (5 bases). Trimming removed 7 bases from V and 2 bases from J, with 18 bases in between. This CDR3 has 15 residues. The germline V gene has CDR1 MNHNS and CDR2 SASEGT. The CDR3 loop reads CASISHFGAAYEQYF. The DNA for the CDR3 is TGTGCCAGCATCTCCCACTTTGGGGCAGCCTACGAGCAGTACTTC.

This chain uses TRBV19 with TRBJ2-3; TRBD2 matches 8 bases. CDR1 and CDR2 from the germline V gene are LNHDA and SQIVND (reference sequence). This CDR3 is built from 14 residues. Trimming cost V 6 bases and J 7 bases; bases outside gene matches: 9. The chain's CDR3 is CASRLSGGGHTQYF. The CDR3, as DNA: TGTGCCAGTAGACTGTCGGGAGGGGGGCATACGCAGTATTTT. Based on the CDR3 plus reference TRBV19 and TRBJ2-3, the full variable domain is DGGITQSPKYLFRKEGQNVTLSCEQNLNHDAMYWYRQDPGQGLRLIYYSQIVNDFQKGDIAEGYSVSREKKESFPLTVTSAQKNPTAFYLCASRLSGGGHTQYFGPGTRLTVL.

This rearrangement joins TRBV6-5 to TRBJ1-5, with TRBD1 matching 10 bases. V gave up 6 bases and J gave up 7 bases; unmatched junction bases: 6. Germline V CDR1 and CDR2: MNHEY, SVGAGI. The CDR3 length is 14 residues. CDR3 sequence: CASRTTGGEQPQHF. The CDR3 DNA sequence: TGTGCCAGCAGGACGACAGGGGGCGAACAGCCCCAGCATTTT.

V usage is TRBV6-5 and J usage is TRBJ1-5; 8 positions match TRBD1. This CDR3 region has 15 residues. The germline V gene has CDR1 MNHEY and CDR2 SVGAGI. The J segment lost 2 bases and the V segment lost 7 bases, leaving 7 bases of the junction unmatched. CDR3 sequence reads: CASKKVGQGNQPQHF. For the CDR3, the DNA is TGTGCCAGCAAAAAGGTGGGACAGGGCAATCAGCCCCAGCATTTT.

V and J are TRBV5-4 and TRBJ2-1; 8 bases line up with TRBD2. CDR3 size: 14 residues. Germline CDR1 and CDR2: SGHNT and YYREEE (reference sequence). Trimming removed 4 bases from V and 9 bases from J; junction bases left unmatched: 9. The CDR3 protein is CASSVLAVVGEQFF. CDR3 bases: TGTGCCAGCAGCGTACTAGCGGTGGTTGGTGAGCAGTTCTTC.

This chain links TRBV7-8 with TRBJ1-2; no reliable D call. The V gene's germline CDR1 is SGHVS and CDR2 FQNEAQ. Trimming removed 2 bases at V and 2 bases at J, with 15 bases between. The CDR3 extends over 16 amino acids. CDR3 in DNA: TGTGCCAGCAGCTTACTGGGTAGTTTAGGGAACTATGGCTACACCTTC. It translates to CASSLLGSLGNYGYTF.

The chain employs TRBV5-4 and TRBJ2-5, with D unresolved. The germline V gene encodes CDR1 SGHNT and CDR2 YYREEE (reference sequence). The CDR3 runs to 12 residues. With 1 base removed from V and 2 bases from J, the gap between germline ends came to 3 bases. The CDR3 DNA follows: TGTGCCAGCAGCTTGCAACAAGAGACCCAGTACTTC. Its protein is CASSLQQETQYF.

The chain carries TRBV6-1 and TRBJ2-1; D is ambiguous. There are 14 residues in the CDR3. CDR1 and CDR2 from the germline V gene are MNHNS and SASEGT. V shed 2 bases and J shed 12 bases, with 17 bases lying between them. The CDR3 DNA is TGTGCCAGCAGTGAAAGTTTACTCTCGACGGCGCAGTTCTTC. Translation gives CASSESLLSTAQFF.

The chain employs TRBV29-1 and TRBJ1-1; D gene uncertain. V lost 6 bases and J 4 bases, leaving 15 bases between the germline ends. The CDR3 consists of 13 residues. CDR1 is SQVTM and CDR2 is ANQGSEA in the germline V gene. CDR3 DNA: TGCAGCGTCGAAAAAAGCTCTGGCACTGAAGCTTTCTTT. It yields the protein CSVEKSSGTEAFF.